A selection of T cell receptor beta chains follows, all from one sample in a study of T cells in tuberculosis. Clones were read by immunoSEQ multiplex PCR, and TCRdb kept only the in-frame ones, dropping some. The sample yields about 59,000 clones, approximately 81% seen once. The sample taken for sequencing was CD1b-GMM tetramer-negative cells sorted from PBMCs. Source of these receptors: an adult woman with latent tuberculosis. Each CDR3 is given with its conserved first and last residue. A D gene is named only where the DNA matches it firmly. Size tells how often a clone was seen (once, few, many) or the class of an expanded clone, and some rows leave it out.

v_call: TRBV4-3
clone_size: -
j_call: TRBJ2-1
d_call: TRBD2
cdr3_aa: CASSQEGGWTSGGADNEQFF
cdr3_nt: TGCGCCAGCAGCCAAGAAGGAGGCTGGACTAGCGGGGGGGCGGACAATGAGCAGTTCTTC

v_call: TRBV10-2
clone_size: once
j_call: TRBJ2-7
d_call: TRBD2
cdr3_aa: CASSKRGILYEQYF
cdr3_nt: TGCGCCAGCAGTAAGCGGGGGATCCTCTACGAGCAGTACTTC

v_call: TRBV7-9
clone_size: few
j_call: TRBJ1-1
d_call: TRBD1
cdr3_aa: CASSPPRGQGTEAFF
cdr3_nt: TGTGCCAGCAGCCCACCCAGGGGGCAGGGCACTGAAGCTTTCTTT

v_call: TRBV7-2
clone_size: -
j_call: TRBJ1-1
d_call: -
cdr3_aa: CASSLSGWNTEAFF
cdr3_nt: TGTGCCAGCAGCTTAAGTGGCTGGAACACTGAAGCTTTCTTT

v_call: TRBV10-3
clone_size: once
j_call: TRBJ2-1
d_call: -
cdr3_aa: CAISDSDNEQFF
cdr3_nt: TGTGCCATCAGTGATTCAGACAATGAGCAGTTCTTC

v_call: TRBV7-9
clone_size: -
j_call: TRBJ1-2
d_call: -
cdr3_aa: CASSSEPGGYTF
cdr3_nt: TGTGCCAGCAGCTCGGAGCCGGGTGGCTACACCTTC

v_call: TRBV14
clone_size: few
j_call: TRBJ1-2
d_call: -
cdr3_aa: CASSQSRVHGYTF
cdr3_nt: TGTGCCAGCAGCCAGAGCCGGGTCCATGGCTACACCTTC

v_call: TRBV28
clone_size: -
j_call: TRBJ2-5
d_call: TRBD1
cdr3_aa: CASSPAGTGGEETQYF
cdr3_nt: TGTGCCAGCAGTCCAGCCGGGACAGGGGGCGAGGAGACCCAGTACTTC

v_call: TRBV6-1
clone_size: -
j_call: TRBJ2-1
d_call: TRBD2
cdr3_aa: CASSEEQGGGGFF
cdr3_nt: TGTGCCAGCAGTGAAGAGCAAGGTGGGGGGGGGTTCTTC

v_call: TRBV6-1
clone_size: -
j_call: TRBJ1-2
d_call: TRBD1
cdr3_aa: CASSELTGYGYTF
cdr3_nt: TGTGCCAGCAGTGAGCTGACAGGGTATGGCTACACCTTC

v_call: TRBV6-1
clone_size: -
j_call: TRBJ1-4
d_call: TRBD1
cdr3_aa: CASSRTGSNEKLFF
cdr3_nt: TGTGCCAGCAGTCGGACAGGTTCCAATGAAAAACTGTTTTTT

v_call: TRBV10-3
clone_size: -
j_call: TRBJ1-2
d_call: TRBD1
cdr3_aa: CAISPGQGNGYTF
cdr3_nt: TGTGCCATCAGCCCGGGACAGGGGAATGGCTACACCTTC

v_call: TRBV27
clone_size: few
j_call: TRBJ2-3
d_call: TRBD1
cdr3_aa: CASSPGQITDTQYF
cdr3_nt: TGTGCCAGCAGCCCGGGACAGATCACAGATACGCAGTATTTT

v_call: TRBV28
clone_size: -
j_call: TRBJ2-1
d_call: -
cdr3_aa: CASSLRAALLFHEQFF
cdr3_nt: TGTGCCAGCAGTTTACGAGCGGCCCTCCTCTTCCATGAGCAGTTCTTC

v_call: TRBV2
clone_size: once
j_call: TRBJ2-2
d_call: -
cdr3_aa: CASKAGAAGELFF
cdr3_nt: TGTGCCAGTAAAGCAGGGGCAGCCGGGGAGCTGTTTTTT

v_call: TRBV27
clone_size: -
j_call: TRBJ2-4
d_call: -
cdr3_aa: CASRDQGPLAKNIQYF
cdr3_nt: TGTGCCAGCAGAGATCAGGGTCCACTAGCCAAAAACATTCAGTACTTC

v_call: TRBV9
clone_size: -
j_call: TRBJ2-1
d_call: -
cdr3_aa: CASSVAGATWGNEQFF
cdr3_nt: TGTGCCAGCAGCGTAGCTGGGGCGACCTGGGGCAATGAGCAGTTCTTC

v_call: TRBV7-3
clone_size: -
j_call: TRBJ2-2
d_call: TRBD2
cdr3_aa: CASSRASGGNTGELFF
cdr3_nt: TGTGCCAGCAGCCGAGCTAGCGGCGGTAACACCGGGGAGCTGTTTTTT

v_call: TRBV5-1
clone_size: -
j_call: TRBJ2-5
d_call: -
cdr3_aa: CASSPREDNYLDGETQYF
cdr3_nt: TGCGCCAGCAGCCCCCGTGAGGACAACTACCTGGATGGGGAGACCCAGTACTTC

v_call: TRBV5-6
clone_size: -
j_call: TRBJ2-7
d_call: -
cdr3_aa: CASSLAVGQAYEQYF
cdr3_nt: TGTGCCAGCAGCTTGGCCGTCGGTCAGGCCTACGAGCAGTACTTC

v_call: TRBV2
clone_size: -
j_call: TRBJ1-1
d_call: TRBD1
cdr3_aa: CASIATGANTEAFF
cdr3_nt: TGTGCCAGCATCGCGACAGGGGCGAACACTGAAGCTTTCTTT

v_call: TRBV28
clone_size: few
j_call: TRBJ2-7
d_call: TRBD2
cdr3_aa: CASRLGLAGGKEQYF
cdr3_nt: TGTGCCAGCAGGCTAGGACTAGCGGGAGGGAAAGAGCAGTACTTC

v_call: TRBV18
clone_size: once
j_call: TRBJ2-4
d_call: -
cdr3_aa: CASAKPTGLQYF
cdr3_nt: TGTGCCAGCGCAAAGCCTACAGGGCTTCAGTACTTC

v_call: TRBV4-2
clone_size: -
j_call: TRBJ2-1
d_call: TRBD2
cdr3_aa: CASSQEAAGGLYNEQFF
cdr3_nt: TGTGCCAGCAGCCAAGAGGCAGCGGGGGGCCTTTACAATGAGCAGTTCTTC

v_call: TRBV29-1
clone_size: -
j_call: TRBJ2-7
d_call: -
cdr3_aa: CSVEGPGRRFEQYF
cdr3_nt: TGCAGCGTTGAAGGGCCAGGGAGGAGGTTCGAGCAGTACTTC

v_call: TRBV7-9
clone_size: -
j_call: TRBJ1-2
d_call: -
cdr3_aa: CASSLVSGTTGGYTF
cdr3_nt: TGTGCCAGCAGCTTAGTTTCCGGAACAACGGGAGGCTACACCTTC

v_call: TRBV19
clone_size: -
j_call: TRBJ1-1
d_call: TRBD1
cdr3_aa: CASSIRDSYTEAFF
cdr3_nt: TGTGCCAGTAGTATAAGGGACAGTTACACTGAAGCTTTCTTT

v_call: TRBV11-3
clone_size: -
j_call: TRBJ1-1
d_call: -
cdr3_aa: CASSLAPNTEAFF
cdr3_nt: TGTGCCAGCAGCTTAGCTCCGAACACTGAAGCTTTCTTT